What follows are 17 T cell receptor beta chains derived from one specimen sequenced in a study of T cell responses to AZD1222 COVID-19 vaccine. The method was immunoSEQ multiplex PCR; TCRdb's version includes in-frame clones alone and lacks a portion of them. In the table there are more than 85,000 clones, 85% to 95% of which are singletons. Sequenced here: peripheral blood, sampled on day 0 of AZD1222 vaccination. The origin of the receptors is an adult in good health.

The chain carries TRBV2 and TRBJ1-2, with TRBD1 identical over 7 bases. Trimming removed 8 bases from V and 8 bases from J; junction bases left unmatched: 17. Germline loops: CDR1 SNHLY, CDR2 FYNNEI. This CDR3 comprises 15 residues. Written as DNA, the CDR3 is TGTGCCAGCGTTACCGGGACAGCTGTTGGAGGAGGCTACACCTTC. Amino acids: CASVTGTAVGGGYTF.

The V and J genes are TRBV3-1 (or the pseudogene TRBV3-2) and TRBJ2-5; tentative D call: TRBD1 (6 bases). The length of the CDR3 is 14 residues. The germline V gene has CDR1 LGHDT and CDR2 YNNKEL (reference sequence). The V end was cut by 3 bases, the J end by 2 bases, with 10 bases between. As DNA, the CDR3 is TGTGCCAGCAGCCAGGGGACACTGCAAGAGACCCAGTACTTC. It yields the protein CASSQGTLQETQYF.

The CDR3: CAWSILRRGNTEAFF. CDR3 nucleotides: TGTGCCTGGAGTATTCTCCGGCGTGGGAACACTGAAGCTTTCTTT. The V call is TRBV30, the J call TRBJ1-1; D unclear. V gave up 2 bases and J gave up 1 base, with 14 bases separating them. The CDR3 spans 15 residues. Germline V gives CDR1 GTSNPN, CDR2 SVGIG (reference sequence).

This clone showed up just once. The V call is TRBV28, the J call TRBJ1-2; D is perhaps TRBD1 (5 bases). The CDR3 covers 13 residues. The V end lost 7 bases, the J end lost 1 base, and 10 bases lay between the germline ends. Per germline, CDR1 MDHEN and CDR2 SYDVKM. The CDR3 nucleotides read TGTGCCAGCACCGGGGCGCTTAACTATGGCTACACCTTC. Translated: CASTGALNYGYTF.

This chain links TRBV13 with TRBJ2-7; maybe TRBD2 (5 bases). There are 14 residues in the CDR3. Germline CDR1 is PRHDT and CDR2 is FYEKMQ (reference sequence). V was pared by 3 bases and J by 4 bases, with 13 bases between. CDR3 in DNA: TGTGCCAGCAGCTTCGGGGATGAAGGTTACGAGCAGTACTTC. Translation gives CASSFGDEGYEQYF.

This chain links TRBV3-1 (or the pseudogene TRBV3-2) with TRBJ2-5, with 15 positions matching TRBD2. The CDR3 extends over 17 amino acids. Looked up from germline, CDR1 is LGHDT and CDR2 is YNNKEL (reference sequence). The ends lost 4 bases at V and 6 bases at J; junction bases unmatched: 9. The CDR3 loop is CASSLWTSGGAGKTQYF. CDR3 bases: TGTGCCAGCAGCCTGTGGACTAGCGGGGGGGCAGGGAAGACCCAGTACTTC.

The V and J genes are TRBV1 and TRBJ1-2; TRBD1 was called by the table and not checked on the DNA. TRBV1 is deemed a pseudogene. The CDR3 contains 13 residues. The CDR3 DNA reads TGCACCAGCAGCCCCGACAGGGGGCTTGGCTACACCTTC. Translation: CTSSPDRGLGYTF.

CDR3 residues: CASSFGRSTDTQYF. Here the CDR3 DNA reads TGTGCCAGCAGCTTCGGACGGAGCACAGATACGCAGTATTTT. The chain links TRBV5-8 to TRBJ2-3; D is undetermined. The ends were cut back, 2 bases at V and 0 bases at J, with 7 bases in the middle. The CDR3 has 14 amino acids. CDR1 SGHTS and CDR2 YDEGEE come from the germline V gene.

This clone was seen a single time. This chain uses TRBV7-2 with TRBJ2-7; no firm D call. Per germline, CDR1 SGHTA and CDR2 FQGNSA. The CDR3 has 14 residues. The V end lost 5 bases, the J end lost 0 bases, and 11 bases lay between the germline ends. The CDR3 DNA is TGTGCCAGCAGCCCCAGGTCTCTCTCCTACGAGCAGTACTTC. Translation gives CASSPRSLSYEQYF.

This chain connects TRBV6-5 to TRBJ1-6; the D gene is possibly TRBD1 (6 bases). Trimming left V 6 bases short and J 16 bases short, with 16 bases between. This CDR3 spans 12 amino acids. Germline V gives CDR1 MNHEY, CDR2 SVGAGI. The CDR3, as DNA: TGTGCCAGCAGAACAGGGAAAAGGGCTCTCCACTTT. Its translation is CASRTGKRALHF.

The gene calls are TRBV10-3 and TRBJ1-1; D may be TRBD1 (5 bases). Germline V lookup: CDR1 ENHRY, CDR2 SYGVKD. The CDR3 contains 16 residues. The V and J ends lost 0 bases and 4 bases respectively, with 15 bases between them. The CDR3 protein is CAISESQGGIGTEAFF. CDR3 bases: TGTGCCATCAGTGAGTCCCAGGGAGGTATTGGCACTGAAGCTTTCTTT.

The V gene is TRBV11-3, the J gene TRBJ2-5, with D unresolved. V gave up 2 bases and J gave up 0 bases, with 4 bases separating them. CDR1 is SGHNT and CDR2 is YENEEA in the germline V gene. This CDR3 comprises 13 residues. The CDR3 is CASSLIHQETQYF. The CDR3, as DNA: TGTGCCAGCAGCTTAATACACCAAGAGACCCAGTACTTC.

This sequence joins TRBV27 and TRBJ1-4; 10 nucleotides align to TRBD1. This CDR3 has 14 amino acids. Per germline, CDR1 MNHEY and CDR2 SMNVEV (reference sequence). V lost 5 bases to trimming and J lost 12 bases; unmatched junction nucleotides: 9. CDR3 bases: TGTGCCAGCAGTCAGGGACAGGGGATCGGGGAACTGTTTTTT. Amino acids: CASSQGQGIGELFF.

The chain has TRBV11-2 and TRBJ1-2; D uncertain. Germline CDR1 reads SGHAT; CDR2 reads FQNNGV. CDR3 length equals 12 residues. V was pared by 2 bases and J by 4 bases, with 5 bases between. CDR3 bases: TGTGCCAGCAGCTTAAGGAGCTATGGCTACACCTTC. Translated: CASSLRSYGYTF.

About this clone: An end of the junction differs from the germline gene, which may be a read error. The chain has TRBV13 and TRBJ1-3; TRBD1 is a possible D gene (6 bases). CDR3 size: 20 residues. In germline, CDR1 is PRHDT, CDR2 FYEKMQ (reference sequence). The CDR3 here is CASSVGPGTDSDRSGNTIYF. As DNA, the CDR3 is TGTGCCAGCAGCGTAGGTCCCGGGACGGACTCCGACAGGTCTGGAAACACCATATATTTT. Complete variable domain (other parts from reference TRBV13 and TRBJ1-3): AAGVIQSPRHLIKEKRETATLKCYPIPRHDTVYWYQQGPGQDPQFLISFYEKMQSDKGSIPDRFSAQQFSDYHSELNMSSLELGDSALYFCASSVGPGTDSDRSGNTIYFGEGSWLTVV.

The chain is built from TRBV5-1 and TRBJ2-7; maybe TRBD2 (5 bases). The CDR3 has 16 amino acids. The V gene's germline CDR1 is SGHRS and CDR2 YFSETQ. V lost 0 bases and J 0 bases, leaving 13 bases between the germline ends. CDR3 loop: CASSLVRGSSSYEQYF. In DNA, the CDR3 is TGCGCCAGCAGCTTGGTCCGAGGGAGTAGCTCCTACGAGCAGTACTTC. The full variable domain, in which reference TRBV5-1 and TRBJ2-7 provide the parts outside the CDR3, is KAGVTQTPRYLIKTRGQQVTLSCSPISGHRSVSWYQQTPGQGLQFLFEYFSETQRNKGNFPGRFSGRQFSNSRSEMNVSTLELGDSALYLCASSLVRGSSSYEQYFGPGTRLTVT.

This clone has a single count. The chain carries TRBV6-1 and TRBJ2-3; either TRBD1 or TRBD2 may supply D (7 bases each). Germline values: CDR1 MNHNS, CDR2 SASEGT. This CDR3 is 16 amino acids long. The V end lost 1 base, the J end lost 4 bases, and 15 bases lay between the germline ends. The CDR3: CASSEVGGGASDTQYF. In DNA form, the CDR3 reads TGTGCCAGCAGTGAAGTGGGAGGGGGCGCCTCAGATACGCAGTATTTT.